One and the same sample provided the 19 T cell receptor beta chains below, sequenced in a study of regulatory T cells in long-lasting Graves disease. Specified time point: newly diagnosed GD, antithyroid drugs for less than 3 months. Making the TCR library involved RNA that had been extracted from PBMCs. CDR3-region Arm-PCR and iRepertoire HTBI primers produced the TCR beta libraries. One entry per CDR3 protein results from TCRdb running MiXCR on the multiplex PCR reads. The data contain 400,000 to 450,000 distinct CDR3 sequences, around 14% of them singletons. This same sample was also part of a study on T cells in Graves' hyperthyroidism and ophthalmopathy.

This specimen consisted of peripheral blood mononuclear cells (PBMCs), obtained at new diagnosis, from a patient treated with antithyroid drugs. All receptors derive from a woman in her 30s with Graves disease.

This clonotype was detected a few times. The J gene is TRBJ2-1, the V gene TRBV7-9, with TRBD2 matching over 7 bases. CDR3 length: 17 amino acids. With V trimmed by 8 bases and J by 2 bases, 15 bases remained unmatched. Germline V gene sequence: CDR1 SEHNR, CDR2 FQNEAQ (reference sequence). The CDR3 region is CASRREGRAIAYNEQFF. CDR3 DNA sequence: TGTGCCAGCCGAAGGGAGGGGCGGGCCATAGCCTACAATGAGCAGTTCTTC.

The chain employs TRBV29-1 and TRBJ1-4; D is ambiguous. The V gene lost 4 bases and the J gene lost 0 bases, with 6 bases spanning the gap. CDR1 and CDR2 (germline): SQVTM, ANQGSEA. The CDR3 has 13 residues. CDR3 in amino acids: CSVASATNEKLFF. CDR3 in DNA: TGCAGCGTTGCAAGTGCAACTAATGAAAAACTGTTTTTT.

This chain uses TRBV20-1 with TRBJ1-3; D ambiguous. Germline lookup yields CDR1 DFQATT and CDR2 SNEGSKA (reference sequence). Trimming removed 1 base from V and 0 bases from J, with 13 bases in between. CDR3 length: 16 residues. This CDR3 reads CSARASRSYSGNTIYF. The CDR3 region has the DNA TGCAGTGCTAGAGCAAGCAGGAGTTACTCTGGAAACACCATATATTTT.

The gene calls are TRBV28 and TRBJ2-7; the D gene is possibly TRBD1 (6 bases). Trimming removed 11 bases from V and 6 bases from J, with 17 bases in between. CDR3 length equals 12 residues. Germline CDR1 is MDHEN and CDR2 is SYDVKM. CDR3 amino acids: CAAGTGRGEQYF. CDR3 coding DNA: TGTGCCGCAGGGACCGGCAGGGGCGAGCAGTACTTC.

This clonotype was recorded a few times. The CDR3 protein is CASSVASGTRGEQYF. In DNA form, the CDR3 reads TGTGCCAGCAGCGTGGCTAGCGGGACGCGGGGGGAGCAGTACTTC. The rearrangement links TRBV7-3 to TRBJ2-7; 9 bases fit TRBD2. Looked up from germline, CDR1 is SGHTA and CDR2 is FQGTGA. The junction had 12 bases not matched to a gene; V was cut back by 5 bases and J by 7 bases. The CDR3 spans 15 residues.

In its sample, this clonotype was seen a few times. The chain's CDR3 is CASSPLDRDMETQYF. CDR3 in DNA: TGTGCCAGTAGTCCGCTAGACAGGGACATGGAGACCCAGTACTTC. The gene calls are TRBV19 and TRBJ2-5, with 7 bases aligning to TRBD1. V was pared by 5 bases and J by 5 bases, with 11 bases of the junction left unmatched. This CDR3 is built from 15 residues. Germline lookup yields CDR1 LNHDA and CDR2 SQIVND (reference sequence).

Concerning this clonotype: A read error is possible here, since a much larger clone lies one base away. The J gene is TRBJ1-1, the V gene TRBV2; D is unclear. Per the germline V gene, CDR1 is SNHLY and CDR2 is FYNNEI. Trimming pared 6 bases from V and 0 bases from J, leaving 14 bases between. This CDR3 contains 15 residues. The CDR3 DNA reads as TGTGCCAGCAGAGAACAGAGGCAACTGAACACTGAAGCTTTCTTT. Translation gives CASREQRQLNTEAFF.

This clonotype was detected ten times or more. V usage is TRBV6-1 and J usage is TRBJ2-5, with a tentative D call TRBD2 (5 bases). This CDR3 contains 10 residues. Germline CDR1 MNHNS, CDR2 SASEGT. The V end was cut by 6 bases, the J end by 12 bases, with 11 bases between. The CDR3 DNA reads TGTGCCAGCAGCCGAGGGCCAAAGTACTTC. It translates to CASSRGPKYF.

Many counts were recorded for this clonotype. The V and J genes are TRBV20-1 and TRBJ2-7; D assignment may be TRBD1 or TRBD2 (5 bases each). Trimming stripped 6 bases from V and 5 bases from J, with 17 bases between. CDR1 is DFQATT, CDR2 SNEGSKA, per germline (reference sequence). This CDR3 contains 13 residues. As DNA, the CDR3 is TGCAGTGCCCCGGGACGATCTCTCCACGAGCAGTACTTC. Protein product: CSAPGRSLHEQYF.

CDR3 bases: TGTGCCAGCTCACCACCGGTTAGAACAGGGGGCCGAAGCACTGAAGCTTTCTTT. This gives the protein CASSPPVRTGGRSTEAFF. The J gene is TRBJ1-1, the V gene TRBV18; 9 bases agree with TRBD1. The CDR3 runs 18 residues. Germline CDR1 and CDR2: KGHSH and LQKENI. Trimming took 0 bases from V and 4 from J; bases not matched to a gene: 12. Full variable domain (remainder filled in from reference TRBV18 and TRBJ1-1): NAGVMQNPRHLVRRRGQEARLRCSPMKGHSHVYWYRQLPEEGLKFMVYLQKENIIDESGMPKERFSAEFPKEGPSILRIQQVVRGDSAAYFCASSPPVRTGGRSTEAFFGQGTRLTVV.

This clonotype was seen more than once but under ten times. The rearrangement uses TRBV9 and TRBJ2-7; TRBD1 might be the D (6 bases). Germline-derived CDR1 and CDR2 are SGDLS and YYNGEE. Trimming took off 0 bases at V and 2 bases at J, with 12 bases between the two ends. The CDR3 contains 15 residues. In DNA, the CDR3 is TGTGCCAGCAGCGTAGGTACAGGGTTTACCTACGAGCAGTACTTC. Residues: CASSVGTGFTYEQYF.

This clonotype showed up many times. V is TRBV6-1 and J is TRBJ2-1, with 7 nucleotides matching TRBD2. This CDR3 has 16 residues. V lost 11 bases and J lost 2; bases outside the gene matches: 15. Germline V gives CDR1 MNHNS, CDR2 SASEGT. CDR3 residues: CASQPVRDYTYNEQFF. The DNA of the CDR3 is TGTGCCTCCCAGCCGGTCCGGGACTATACCTACAATGAGCAGTTCTTC.

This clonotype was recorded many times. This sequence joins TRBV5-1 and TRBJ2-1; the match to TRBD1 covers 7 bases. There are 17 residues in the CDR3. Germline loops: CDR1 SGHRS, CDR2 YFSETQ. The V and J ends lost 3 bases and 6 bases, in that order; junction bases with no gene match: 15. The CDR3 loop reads CASSWTGAGAARNEQFF. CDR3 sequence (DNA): TGCGCCAGCAGCTGGACAGGCGCCGGGGCCGCCCGCAATGAGCAGTTCTTC.

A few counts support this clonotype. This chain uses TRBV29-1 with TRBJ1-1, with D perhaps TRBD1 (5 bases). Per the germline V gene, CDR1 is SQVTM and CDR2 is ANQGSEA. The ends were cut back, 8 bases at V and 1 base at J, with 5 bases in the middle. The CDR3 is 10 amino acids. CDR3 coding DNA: TGCAGCACAGGGAACACTGAAGCTTTCTTT. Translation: CSTGNTEAFF.

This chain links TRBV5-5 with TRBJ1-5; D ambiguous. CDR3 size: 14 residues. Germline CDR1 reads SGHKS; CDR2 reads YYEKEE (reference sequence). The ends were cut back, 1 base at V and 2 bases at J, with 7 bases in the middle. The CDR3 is CASSLFRGNQPQHF. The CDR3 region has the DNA TGTGCCAGCAGCTTGTTTCGGGGCAATCAGCCCCAGCATTTT.

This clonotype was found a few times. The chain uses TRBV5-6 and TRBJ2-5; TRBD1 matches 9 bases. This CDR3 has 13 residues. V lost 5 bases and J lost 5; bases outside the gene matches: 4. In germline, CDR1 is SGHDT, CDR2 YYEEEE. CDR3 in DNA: TGTGCCAGCAGGGACAGGGGTTATGAGACCCAGTACTTC. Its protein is CASRDRGYETQYF.

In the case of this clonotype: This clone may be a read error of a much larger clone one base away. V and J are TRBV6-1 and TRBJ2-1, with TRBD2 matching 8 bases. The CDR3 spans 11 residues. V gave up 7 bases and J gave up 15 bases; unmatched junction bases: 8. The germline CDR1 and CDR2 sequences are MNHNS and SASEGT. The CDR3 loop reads CASTMSGRAFF. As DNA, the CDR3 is TGTGCCAGCACGATGAGCGGGAGAGCGTTCTTC.

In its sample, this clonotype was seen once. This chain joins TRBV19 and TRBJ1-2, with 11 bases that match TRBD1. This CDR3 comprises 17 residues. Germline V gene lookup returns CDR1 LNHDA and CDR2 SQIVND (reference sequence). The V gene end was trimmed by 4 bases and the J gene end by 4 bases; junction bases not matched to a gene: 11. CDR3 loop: CASSKAGQGALLYGYTF. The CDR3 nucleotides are TGTGCCAGTAGTAAGGCCGGACAGGGGGCTCTTCTCTATGGCTACACCTTC.

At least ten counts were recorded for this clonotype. The CDR3 spells CASSPPRTGRRDTEAFF. CDR3 in DNA: TGTGCCAGCTCACCACCCCGGACAGGGAGGCGGGACACTGAAGCTTTCTTT. V usage is TRBV18 and J usage is TRBJ1-1, with 8 bases lining up with TRBD1. Germline CDR1 reads KGHSH; CDR2 reads LQKENI. Trimming removed 0 bases from V and 3 bases from J; junction bases left unmatched: 9. The CDR3 extends over 17 amino acids.